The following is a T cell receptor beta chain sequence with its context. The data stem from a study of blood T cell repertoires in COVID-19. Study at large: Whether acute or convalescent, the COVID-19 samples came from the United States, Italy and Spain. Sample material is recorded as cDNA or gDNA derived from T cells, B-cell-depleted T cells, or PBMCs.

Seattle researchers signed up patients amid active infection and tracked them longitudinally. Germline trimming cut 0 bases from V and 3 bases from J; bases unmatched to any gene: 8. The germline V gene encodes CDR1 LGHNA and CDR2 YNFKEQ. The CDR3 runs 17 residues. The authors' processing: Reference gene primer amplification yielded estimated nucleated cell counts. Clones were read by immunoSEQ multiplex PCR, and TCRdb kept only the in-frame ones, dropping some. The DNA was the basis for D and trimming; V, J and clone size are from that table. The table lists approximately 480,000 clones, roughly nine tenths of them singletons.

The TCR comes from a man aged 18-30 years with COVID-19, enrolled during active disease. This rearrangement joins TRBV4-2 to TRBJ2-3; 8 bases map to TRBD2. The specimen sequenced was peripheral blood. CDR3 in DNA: TGTGCCAGCAGCCAAGATCGCCGGGGGGGCCGAACAGATACGCAGTATTTT. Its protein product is CASSQDRRGGRTDTQYF.